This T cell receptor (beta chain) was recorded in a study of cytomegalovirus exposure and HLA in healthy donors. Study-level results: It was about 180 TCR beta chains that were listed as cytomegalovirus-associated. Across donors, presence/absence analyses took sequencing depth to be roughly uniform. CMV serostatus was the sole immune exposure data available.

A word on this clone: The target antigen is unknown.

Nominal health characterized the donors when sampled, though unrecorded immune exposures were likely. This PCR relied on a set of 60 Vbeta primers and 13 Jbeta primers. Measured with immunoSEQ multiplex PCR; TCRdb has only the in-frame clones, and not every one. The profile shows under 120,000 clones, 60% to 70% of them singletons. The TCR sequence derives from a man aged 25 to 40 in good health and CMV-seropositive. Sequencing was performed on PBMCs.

CDR3 DNA: TGTGCCAGCCAGGGGCAGATGAACACTGAAGCTTTCTTT. Translated, it gives CASQGQMNTEAFF. V gene TRBV7-2 combines with J gene TRBJ1-1; TRBD1 might be the D (6 bases). Germline lookup yields CDR1 SGHTA and CDR2 FQGNSA. The V gene lost 8 bases and the J gene lost 0 bases, with 10 bases spanning the gap. This CDR3 region has 13 residues.